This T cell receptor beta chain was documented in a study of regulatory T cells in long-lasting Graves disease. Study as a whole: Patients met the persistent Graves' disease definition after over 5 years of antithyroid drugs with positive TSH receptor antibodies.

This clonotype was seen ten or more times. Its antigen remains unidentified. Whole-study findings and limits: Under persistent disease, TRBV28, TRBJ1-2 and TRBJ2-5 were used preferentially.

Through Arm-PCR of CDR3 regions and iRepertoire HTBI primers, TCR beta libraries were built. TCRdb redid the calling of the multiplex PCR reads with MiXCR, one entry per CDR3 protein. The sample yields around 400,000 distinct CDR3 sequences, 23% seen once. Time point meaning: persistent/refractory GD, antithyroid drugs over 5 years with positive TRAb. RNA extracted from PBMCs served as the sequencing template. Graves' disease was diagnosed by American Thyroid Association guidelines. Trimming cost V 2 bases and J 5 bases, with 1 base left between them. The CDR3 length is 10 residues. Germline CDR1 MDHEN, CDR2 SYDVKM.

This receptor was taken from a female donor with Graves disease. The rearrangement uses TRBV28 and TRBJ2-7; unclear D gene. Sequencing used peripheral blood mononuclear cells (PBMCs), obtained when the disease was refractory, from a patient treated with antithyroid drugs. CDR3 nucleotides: TGTGCCAGCAGTTTAGACGAGCAGTACTTC. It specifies CASSLDEQYF.